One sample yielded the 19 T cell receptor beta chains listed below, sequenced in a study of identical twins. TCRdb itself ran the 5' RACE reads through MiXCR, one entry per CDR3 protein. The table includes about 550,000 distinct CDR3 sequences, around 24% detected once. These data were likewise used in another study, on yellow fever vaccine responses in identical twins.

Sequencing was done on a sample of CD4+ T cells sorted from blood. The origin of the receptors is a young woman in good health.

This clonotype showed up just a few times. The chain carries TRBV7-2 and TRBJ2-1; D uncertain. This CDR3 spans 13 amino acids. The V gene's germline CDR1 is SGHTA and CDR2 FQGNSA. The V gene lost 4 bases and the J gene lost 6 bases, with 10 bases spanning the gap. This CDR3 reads CASSSSWGNEQFF. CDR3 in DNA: TGTGCCAGCAGCTCGAGTTGGGGCAATGAGCAGTTCTTC.

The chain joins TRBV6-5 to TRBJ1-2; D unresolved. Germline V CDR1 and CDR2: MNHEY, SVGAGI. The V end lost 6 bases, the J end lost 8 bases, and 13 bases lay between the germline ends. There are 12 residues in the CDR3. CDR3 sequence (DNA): TGTGCCAGCAGGGCTGGGAGAATCGGCTACACCTTC. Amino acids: CASRAGRIGYTF.

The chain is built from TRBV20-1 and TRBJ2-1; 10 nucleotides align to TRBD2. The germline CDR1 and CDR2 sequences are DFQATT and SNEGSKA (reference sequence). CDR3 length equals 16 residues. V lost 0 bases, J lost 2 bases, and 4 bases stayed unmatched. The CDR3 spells CSARDSSGSPYNEQFF. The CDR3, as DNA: TGCAGTGCTAGAGATTCTAGCGGGAGTCCCTACAATGAGCAGTTCTTC.

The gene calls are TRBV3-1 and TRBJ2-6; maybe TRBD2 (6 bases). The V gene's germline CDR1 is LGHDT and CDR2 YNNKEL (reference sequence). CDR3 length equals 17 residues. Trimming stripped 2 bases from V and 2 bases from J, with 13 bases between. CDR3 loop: CASSQLLGGPGANVLTF. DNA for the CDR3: TGTGCCAGCAGCCAACTCTTGGGGGGACCTGGGGCCAACGTCCTGACTTTC.

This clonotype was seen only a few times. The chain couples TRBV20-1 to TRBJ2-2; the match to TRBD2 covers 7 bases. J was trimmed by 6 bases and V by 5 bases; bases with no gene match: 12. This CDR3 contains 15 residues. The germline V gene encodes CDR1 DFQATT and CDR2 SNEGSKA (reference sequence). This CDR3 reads CSAPRSGEAAGELFF. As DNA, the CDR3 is TGCAGTGCTCCCAGGAGCGGGGAGGCCGCCGGGGAGCTGTTTTTT.

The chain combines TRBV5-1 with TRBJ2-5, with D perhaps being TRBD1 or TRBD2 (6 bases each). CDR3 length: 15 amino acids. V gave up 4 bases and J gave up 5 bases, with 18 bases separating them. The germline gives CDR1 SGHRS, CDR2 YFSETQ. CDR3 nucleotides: TGCGCCAGCAGCGGGGGGCGGCAGAACATTGAGACCCAGTACTTC. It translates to CASSGGRQNIETQYF.

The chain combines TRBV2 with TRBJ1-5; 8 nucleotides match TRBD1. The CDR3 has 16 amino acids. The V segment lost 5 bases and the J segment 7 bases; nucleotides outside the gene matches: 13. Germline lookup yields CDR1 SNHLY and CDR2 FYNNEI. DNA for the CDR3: TGTGCCAGCAGTCCTTGGGGACAGGCGACTGGACAGCCCCAGCATTTT. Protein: CASSPWGQATGQPQHF. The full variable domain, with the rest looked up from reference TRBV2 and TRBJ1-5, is EPEVTQTPSHQVTQMGQEVILRCVPISNHLYFYWYRQILGQKVEFLVSFYNNEISEKSEIFDDQFSVERPDGSNFTLKIRSTKLEDSAMYFCASSPWGQATGQPQHFGDGTRLSIL.

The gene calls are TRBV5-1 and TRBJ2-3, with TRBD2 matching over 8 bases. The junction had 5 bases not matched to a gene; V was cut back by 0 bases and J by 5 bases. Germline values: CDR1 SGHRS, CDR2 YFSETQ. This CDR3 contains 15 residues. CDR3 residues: CASSLEILAGDTQYF. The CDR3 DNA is TGCGCCAGCAGCTTGGAGATTCTAGCGGGAGATACGCAGTATTTT.

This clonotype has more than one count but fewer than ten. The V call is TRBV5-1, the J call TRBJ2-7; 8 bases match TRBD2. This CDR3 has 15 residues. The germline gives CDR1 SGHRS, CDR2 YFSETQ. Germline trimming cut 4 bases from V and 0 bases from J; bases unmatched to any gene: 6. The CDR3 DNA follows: TGCGCCAGCAGCGCGGGACTAGGTAGCTCCTACGAGCAGTACTTC. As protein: CASSAGLGSSYEQYF.

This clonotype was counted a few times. CDR3: CASSRRTDTEAFF. CDR3 DNA sequence: TGTGCCAGCAGCCGGCGGACAGACACTGAAGCTTTCTTT. The gene calls are TRBV7-2 and TRBJ1-1, with a tentative D call TRBD1 (6 bases). Germline V CDR1 and CDR2: SGHTA, FQGNSA. This CDR3 is built from 13 residues. Trimming left V 5 bases short and J 3 bases short, with 10 bases between.

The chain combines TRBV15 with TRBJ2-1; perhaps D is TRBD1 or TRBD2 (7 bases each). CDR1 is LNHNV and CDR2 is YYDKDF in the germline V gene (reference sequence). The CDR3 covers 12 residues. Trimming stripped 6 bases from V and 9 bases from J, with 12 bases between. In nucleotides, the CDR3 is TGTGCCACCAGAACAGGGGAGGGTGAGCAGTTCTTC. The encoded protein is CATRTGEGEQFF.

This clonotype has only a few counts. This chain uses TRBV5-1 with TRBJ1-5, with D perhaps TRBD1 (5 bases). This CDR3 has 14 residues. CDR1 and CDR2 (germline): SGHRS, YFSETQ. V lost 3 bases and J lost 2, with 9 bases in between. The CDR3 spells CASSSGEGNQPQHF. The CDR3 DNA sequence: TGCGCCAGCAGCTCGGGGGAGGGCAATCAGCCCCAGCATTTT.

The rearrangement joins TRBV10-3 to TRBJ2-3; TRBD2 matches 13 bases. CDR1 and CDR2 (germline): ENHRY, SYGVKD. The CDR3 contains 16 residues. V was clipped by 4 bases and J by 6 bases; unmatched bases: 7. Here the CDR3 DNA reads TGTGCCATCAGTGTGACTAGCGGGGGGTCCGGGGATACGCAGTATTTT. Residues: CAISVTSGGSGDTQYF.

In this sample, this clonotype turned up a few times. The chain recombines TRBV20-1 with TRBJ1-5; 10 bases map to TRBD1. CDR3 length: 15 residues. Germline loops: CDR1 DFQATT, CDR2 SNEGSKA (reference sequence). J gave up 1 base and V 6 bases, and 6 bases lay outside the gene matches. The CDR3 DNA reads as TGCAGTGCCAAAGGACAGGGGGGGAGCAATCAGCCCCAGCATTTT. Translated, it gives CSAKGQGGSNQPQHF.

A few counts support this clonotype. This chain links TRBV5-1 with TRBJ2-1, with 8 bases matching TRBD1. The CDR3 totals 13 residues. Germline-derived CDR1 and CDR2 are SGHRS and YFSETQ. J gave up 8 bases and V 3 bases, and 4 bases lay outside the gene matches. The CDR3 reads CASSSQGAYEQFF. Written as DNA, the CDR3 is TGCGCCAGCAGCTCCCAGGGGGCCTATGAGCAGTTCTTC.

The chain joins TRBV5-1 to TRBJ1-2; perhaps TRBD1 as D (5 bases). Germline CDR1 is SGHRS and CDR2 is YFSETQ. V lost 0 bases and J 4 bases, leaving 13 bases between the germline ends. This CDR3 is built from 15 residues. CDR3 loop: CASSLEWGPGYGYTF. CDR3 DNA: TGCGCCAGCAGCTTGGAATGGGGCCCCGGCTATGGCTACACCTTC.

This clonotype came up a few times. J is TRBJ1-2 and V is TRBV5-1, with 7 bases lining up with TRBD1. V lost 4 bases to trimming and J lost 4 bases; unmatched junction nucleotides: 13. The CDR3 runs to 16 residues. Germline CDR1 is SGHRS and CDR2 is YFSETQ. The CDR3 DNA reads TGCGCCAGCAGCACCCTCGCCGCCGGGACAGCCTATGGCTACACCTTC. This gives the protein CASSTLAAGTAYGYTF.

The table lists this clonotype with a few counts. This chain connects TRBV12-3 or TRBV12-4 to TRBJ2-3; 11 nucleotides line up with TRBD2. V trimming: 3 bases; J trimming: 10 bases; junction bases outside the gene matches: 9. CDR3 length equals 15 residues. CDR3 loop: CASSLSSGRAEAQYF. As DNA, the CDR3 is TGTGCCAGCAGTTTGAGTAGCGGGAGGGCCGAAGCGCAGTATTTT.

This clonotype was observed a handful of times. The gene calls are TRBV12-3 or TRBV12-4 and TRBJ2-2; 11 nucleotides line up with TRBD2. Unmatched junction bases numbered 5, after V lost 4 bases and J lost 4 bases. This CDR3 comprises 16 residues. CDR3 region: CASSSRGLAGTGELFF. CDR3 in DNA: TGTGCCAGCAGTTCTCGAGGACTAGCGGGCACCGGGGAGCTGTTTTTT.